The 30 T cell receptor beta chains reported below all come from one sample, sequenced in a study of T cells in Graves' hyperthyroidism and ophthalmopathy. Amplified regions were TCR beta CDR3 sequences from RNA transcripts. The primer set for the first-round RT-PCR of the TCR CDR3 was HTBI. TCRdb redid the calling of the multiplex PCR reads with MiXCR, one entry per CDR3 protein. The sample includes roughly 300,000 distinct CDR3 sequences, 15% to 20% of them seen just once. The sequencing input was blood. The receptors come from a woman aged 45-59 years with Graves' hyperthyroidism.

The rearrangement joins TRBV18 to TRBJ1-2; D unresolved. CDR1 and CDR2 (germline): KGHSH, LQKENI. The CDR3 consists of 14 residues. The V and J ends lost 0 bases and 4 bases respectively, with 9 bases between them. The CDR3 region is CASSPPADSYGYTF. In nucleotides, the CDR3 is TGTGCCAGCTCACCACCGGCGGATAGCTATGGCTACACCTTC.

In its sample, this clonotype was seen many times. The chain has TRBV20-1 and TRBJ2-6; D remains unclear. The V gene lost 5 bases and the J gene lost 3 bases, with 14 bases spanning the gap. This CDR3 region has 15 residues. Looked up from germline, CDR1 is DFQATT and CDR2 is SNEGSKA (reference sequence). CDR3 protein: CSAPSGPGGANVLTF. The CDR3 bases are TGCAGTGCTCCCTCAGGACCTGGTGGGGCCAACGTCCTGACTTTC.

The V and J genes are TRBV20-1 and TRBJ2-2; TRBD2 matches at 8 bases. V dropped 3 bases and J dropped 3; count of bases not matched to a gene: 6. In germline, CDR1 is DFQATT, CDR2 SNEGSKA (reference sequence). CDR3 length: 15 residues. The CDR3 bases are TGCAGTGCTAGGGGTAGCGGGAAGGACACCGGGGAGCTGTTTTTT. As protein: CSARGSGKDTGELFF.

Of note for this clonotype: This may come from a read error, since a much larger clone is one base off. The genes are TRBV2 and TRBJ1-2, with TRBD1 as a possible D gene (6 bases). This CDR3 comprises 16 residues. V lost 8 bases and J 4 bases, leaving 23 bases between the germline ends. Germline V gene data show CDR1 as SNHLY and CDR2 as FYNNEI. The CDR3 here is CASSPGAPTGIYGYTF. CDR3 in DNA: TGTGCCAGCTCCCCCGGAGCACCGACAGGAATCTATGGCTACACCTTC.

The chain carries TRBV11-3 and TRBJ2-3, with TRBD2 matching over 11 bases. With V trimmed by 5 bases and J by 4 bases, 8 bases remained unmatched. The CDR3 spans 16 residues. Germline loops: CDR1 SGHNT, CDR2 YENEEA. The CDR3 region has the DNA TGTGCCAGCAGCCAGGCTAGCGGGGGGCTTTCAGATACGCAGTATTTT. Translated, it gives CASSQASGGLSDTQYF.

The genes are TRBV12-3 or TRBV12-4 and TRBJ2-1; 8 bases are a match to TRBD1. This CDR3 spans 11 amino acids. With 7 bases clipped from V and 9 bases from J, the junction kept 2 bases outside the gene matches. DNA for the CDR3: TGTGCCAGCACCACAGGGGGTGAGCAGTTCTTC. This gives the protein CASTTGGEQFF.

This clonotype showed up many times. The chain links TRBV20-1 to TRBJ1-3; D remains unclear. Germline lookup yields CDR1 DFQATT and CDR2 SNEGSKA (reference sequence). V was trimmed by 1 base and J by 4 bases, leaving 11 bases between them. The CDR3 spans 14 residues. This CDR3 reads CSARAAALGNTIYF. CDR3 nucleotides: TGCAGTGCTAGAGCGGCGGCATTGGGAAACACCATATATTTT.

The V gene is TRBV19, the J gene TRBJ1-6; 7 bases line up with TRBD1. This CDR3 spans 14 amino acids. Germline values: CDR1 LNHDA, CDR2 SQIVND (reference sequence). V shed 4 bases and J 7 bases; nucleotides not matched to a gene: 4. The CDR3 coding sequence is TGTGCCAGTAGTACGGGACAGTGGAATTCACCCCTCCACTTT. Protein product: CASSTGQWNSPLHF. Drawing the rest from reference TRBV19 and TRBJ1-6, the complete variable domain is DGGITQSPKYLFRKEGQNVTLSCEQNLNHDAMYWYRQDPGQGLRLIYYSQIVNDFQKGDIAEGYSVSREKKESFPLTVTSAQKNPTAFYLCASSTGQWNSPLHFGNGTRLTVT.

The chain has TRBV20-1 and TRBJ2-7; 10 nucleotides line up with TRBD2. The junction had 7 bases not matched to a gene; V was cut back by 2 bases and J by 3 bases. Germline CDR1 and CDR2: DFQATT and SNEGSKA (reference sequence). The CDR3 has 15 amino acids. CDR3 sequence reads: CSARLAGEVLYEQYF. The CDR3 nucleotides are TGCAGTGCTAGACTAGCGGGAGAGGTTCTCTACGAGCAGTACTTC.

This rearrangement joins TRBV4-1 to TRBJ2-4; maybe TRBD2 (6 bases). This CDR3 is 15 amino acids long. V was pared by 4 bases and J by 6 bases, with 16 bases between. Per germline, CDR1 MGHRA and CDR2 YSYEKL. In DNA form, the CDR3 reads TGCGCCAGCAGCCCCGAAGAGGACTACAGAAACATTCAGTACTTC. Translation gives CASSPEEDYRNIQYF.

At least ten counts were recorded for this clonotype. The chain joins TRBV3-1 to TRBJ1-1, with a possible D match to TRBD1 (5 bases). V lost 2 bases and J 1 base, leaving 5 bases between the germline ends. The CDR3 loop spans 13 amino acids. Germline V gives CDR1 LGHDT, CDR2 YNNKEL (reference sequence). The CDR3 nucleotides are TGTGCCAGCAGCCAACAGGGGAACACTGAAGCTTTCTTT. Encoded protein: CASSQQGNTEAFF.

CDR3 nucleotides: TGTGCCAGTAGTATAGATCTGTCCGGCGGGGGGGCCAGGGATACGCAGTATTTT. This gives the protein CASSIDLSGGGARDTQYF. The rearrangement uses TRBV19 and TRBJ2-3, with 9 bases lining up with TRBD2. Germline V lookup: CDR1 LNHDA, CDR2 SQIVND (reference sequence). Unmatched junction bases numbered 13, after V lost 0 bases and J lost 6 bases. The CDR3 is made up of 18 amino acids.

This clonotype showed up just a few times. V gene TRBV29-1 combines with J gene TRBJ2-3; D is possibly TRBD2 (6 bases). CDR1 is SQVTM, CDR2 ANQGSEA, per germline. The length of the CDR3 is 17 residues. V lost 1 base, J lost 0 bases, and 17 bases lay in between. CDR3 residues: CSVEVREVEASTDTQYF. CDR3 DNA sequence: TGCAGCGTTGAAGTCAGGGAGGTTGAAGCCAGCACAGATACGCAGTATTTT.

This clonotype was recorded at least ten times. The chain employs TRBV2 and TRBJ2-1, with a weak D call TRBD2 (6 bases). The V gene's germline CDR1 is SNHLY and CDR2 FYNNEI. The CDR3 contains 14 residues. The V end lost 7 bases, the J end lost 9 bases, and 19 bases lay between the germline ends. CDR3 coding DNA: TGTGCCAGCACCCCGGGACTCAGCGCTCTTGAGCAGTTCTTC. Residues: CASTPGLSALEQFF.

V is TRBV29-1 and J is TRBJ1-1; 8 bases agree with TRBD1. CDR3 length: 13 amino acids. In germline, CDR1 is SQVTM, CDR2 ANQGSEA. The V gene end was trimmed by 4 bases and the J gene end by 5 bases; junction bases not matched to a gene: 6. The CDR3 sequence is CSVVTGGGTEAFF. As DNA, the CDR3 is TGCAGCGTTGTTACAGGGGGAGGGACTGAAGCTTTCTTT.

This clonotype has a count of ten or more. The V gene is TRBV3-1, the J gene TRBJ2-7; D call uncertain. The germline CDR1 and CDR2 sequences are LGHDT and YNNKEL (reference sequence). The V end lost 1 base, the J end lost 3 bases, and 7 bases lay between the germline ends. This CDR3 has 13 residues. CDR3 nucleotides: TGTGCCAGCAGCCAAGTTAACAGCTACGAGCAGTACTTC. Translated: CASSQVNSYEQYF.

The V call is TRBV20-1, the J call TRBJ2-5; D is possibly TRBD2 (5 bases). Germline V gene lookup returns CDR1 DFQATT and CDR2 SNEGSKA (reference sequence). CDR3 length: 13 amino acids. V was cut by 3 bases and J by 0 bases, with 8 bases left in between. The CDR3 DNA follows: TGCAGTGCTAGGGACTCTAACCAAGAGACCCAGTACTTC. It codes for CSARDSNQETQYF.

With regard to this clonotype: A single base separates this from a much larger clone, so it may be a read error. V gene TRBV18 combines with J gene TRBJ1-5; a possible D gene is TRBD1 (5 bases). The CDR3 totals 16 residues. CDR1 and CDR2 from the germline V gene are KGHSH and LQKENI. The CDR3 here is CASSPGTEYSNQPRHF. In DNA, the CDR3 is TGTGCCAGCTCACCTGGGACGGAATATAGCAATCAGCCCCGGCATTTT.

The rearrangement joins TRBV19 to TRBJ1-5; TRBD1 aligns across 9 bases. The CDR3 runs 16 residues. V was pared by 5 bases and J by 3 bases, with 8 bases of the junction left unmatched. Looked up from germline, CDR1 is LNHDA and CDR2 is SQIVND (reference sequence). Written as DNA, the CDR3 is TGTGCCAGTAGTCGCTCGGACAGGGGTGACAATCAGCCCCAGCATTTT. The encoded protein is CASSRSDRGDNQPQHF.

A few counts support this clonotype. This may be a read error: a much more frequent sequence differs by one nucleotide. This rearrangement joins TRBV3-1 to TRBJ2-5; 9 nucleotides align to TRBD2. CDR3 length: 14 residues. Germline V gene sequence: CDR1 LGHDT, CDR2 YNNKEL (reference sequence). CDR3 DNA: TGTGCCAGCAGCCGTTCTAGCGGGGTAGTGACCCGGTACTTC. This gives the protein CASSRSSGVVTRYF.

In this sample, this clonotype turned up many times. The chain uses TRBV12-3 or TRBV12-4 and TRBJ1-1, with TRBD1 matching over 8 bases. Unmatched junction bases numbered 16, after V lost 5 bases and J lost 8 bases. The CDR3 is made up of 16 amino acids. The CDR3 DNA sequence: TGTGCCAGCAGTACAAGACAGGGGCCGCACATGCCCGAAGCTTTCTTT. As protein: CASSTRQGPHMPEAFF.

The V and J genes are TRBV7-8 and TRBJ2-7, with 9 bases aligning to TRBD2. V lost 5 bases to trimming and J lost 1 base; unmatched junction nucleotides: 3. Germline CDR1 SGHVS, CDR2 FQNEAQ. The CDR3 extends over 14 amino acids. The CDR3 DNA reads TGTGCCAGCAGCGACCTAGCGGGGTCCTACGAGCAGTACTTC. Its protein product is CASSDLAGSYEQYF.

This clonotype was counted at least ten times. This sequence joins TRBV20-1 and TRBJ2-3; unclear D gene. V was shortened by 6 bases and J by 3 bases, with 16 bases between the two germline ends. The CDR3 loop spans 14 amino acids. CDR1 and CDR2 (germline): DFQATT, SNEGSKA (reference sequence). Here the CDR3 DNA reads TGCAGTGCCGCACCTCCCCCCGGGACAGATACGCAGTATTTT. Its protein product is CSAAPPPGTDTQYF.

The sample holds a few counts of this clonotype. The chain employs TRBV7-6 and TRBJ2-1; D unresolved. Germline values: CDR1 SGHVS, CDR2 FNYEAQ. V lost 3 bases and J 6 bases, leaving 18 bases between the germline ends. The CDR3 length is 16 residues. DNA of the CDR3: TGTGCCAGCAGCTTTTTCGACGCTCGATCGGCCAATGAGCAGTTCTTC. Translating gives CASSFFDARSANEQFF. The variable domain in full, completed from reference TRBV7-6 and TRBJ2-1, reads GAGVSQSPRYKVTKRGQDVALRCDPISGHVSLYWYRQALGQGPEFLTYFNYEAQQDKSGLPNDRFSAERPEGSISTLTIQRTEQRDSAMYRCASSFFDARSANEQFFGPGTRLTVL.

This chain links TRBV29-1 with TRBJ2-4, with 8 bases fitting TRBD1. Germline loops: CDR1 SQVTM, CDR2 ANQGSEA. This CDR3 is built from 13 residues. The J segment lost 8 bases and the V segment lost 3 bases, leaving 6 bases of the junction unmatched. The CDR3 region has the DNA TGCAGCGTTGAGGGGCAGGGGGCCGACATTCAGTACTTC. Its protein product is CSVEGQGADIQYF.

This clonotype was seen repeatedly, ten times or more. The gene calls are TRBV7-2 and TRBJ2-5; 8 nucleotides align to TRBD1. Per the germline V gene, CDR1 is SGHTA and CDR2 is FQGNSA. The CDR3 totals 14 residues. V lost 5 bases to trimming and J lost 3 bases; unmatched junction nucleotides: 5. The CDR3 DNA reads as TGTGCCAGCAGCCCTTGGGGACAGGAAGAGACCCAGTACTTC. It yields the protein CASSPWGQEETQYF.

This clonotype was seen only a few times. The chain joins TRBV20-1 to TRBJ2-3; the match to TRBD2 covers 11 bases. Per germline, CDR1 DFQATT and CDR2 SNEGSKA (reference sequence). The length of the CDR3 is 12 residues. The CDR3 region is CAGLAATDTQYF. CDR3 nucleotides: TGCGCGGGACTAGCGGCCACAGATACGCAGTATTTT.

This clonotype was counted between two and nine times. The CDR3 is CASRYGPGEYDEQFF. CDR3 DNA sequence: TGTGCCAGCAGATATGGCCCAGGGGAGTACGATGAGCAGTTCTTC. The chain has TRBV12-3 or TRBV12-4 and TRBJ2-1; D possibly corresponds to TRBD1 (6 bases). The V end lost 6 bases, the J end lost 8 bases, and 20 bases lay between the germline ends. The CDR3 is made up of 15 amino acids.

This clonotype appeared a few times. This rearrangement joins TRBV3-1 to TRBJ2-1; 11 bases match TRBD1. Germline V gives CDR1 LGHDT, CDR2 YNNKEL (reference sequence). This CDR3 spans 16 amino acids. V shed 2 bases, J shed 8 bases, and the junction held 8 bases outside the gene matches. For the CDR3, the DNA is TGTGCCAGCAGCCAAAATCGGGGGACAGGGGGGGATGAGCAGTTCTTC. Translated, it gives CASSQNRGTGGDEQFF.

The V call is TRBV11-2, the J call TRBJ1-6; no reliable D call. V was trimmed by 2 bases and J by 4 bases, leaving 18 bases between them. Per germline, CDR1 SGHAT and CDR2 FQNNGV. CDR3 length equals 18 residues. The DNA of the CDR3 is TGTGCCAGCAGCTTAATTGGCTTGCCGGCATCTTATAATTCACCCCTCCACTTT. Amino acids: CASSLIGLPASYNSPLHF.